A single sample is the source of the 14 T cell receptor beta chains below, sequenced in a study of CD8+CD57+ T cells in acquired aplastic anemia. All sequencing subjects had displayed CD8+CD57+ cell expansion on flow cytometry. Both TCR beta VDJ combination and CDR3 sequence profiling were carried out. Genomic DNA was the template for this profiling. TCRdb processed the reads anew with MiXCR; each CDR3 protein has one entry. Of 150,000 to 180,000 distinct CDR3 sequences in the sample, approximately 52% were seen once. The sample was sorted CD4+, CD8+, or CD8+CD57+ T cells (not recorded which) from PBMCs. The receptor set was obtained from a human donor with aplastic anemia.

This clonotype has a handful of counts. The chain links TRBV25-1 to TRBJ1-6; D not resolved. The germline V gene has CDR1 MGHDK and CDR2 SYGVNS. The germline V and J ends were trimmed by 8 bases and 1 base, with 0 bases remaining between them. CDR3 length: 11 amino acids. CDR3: CASSYNSPLHF. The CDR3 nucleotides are TGTGCCAGCTCCTATAATTCACCCCTCCACTTT.

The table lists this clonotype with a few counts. In DNA, the CDR3 is TGTGCCATCAGTCCCGGGGGCATTCAGTGGAATGAGCAGTTCTTC. Its translation is CAISPGGIQWNEQFF. This chain joins TRBV10-3 and TRBJ2-1; D possibly uses TRBD1 or TRBD2 (6 bases each). The CDR3 is 15 amino acids. Trimming removed 5 bases at V and 7 bases at J, with 18 bases between. CDR1 is ENHRY, CDR2 SYGVKD, per germline.

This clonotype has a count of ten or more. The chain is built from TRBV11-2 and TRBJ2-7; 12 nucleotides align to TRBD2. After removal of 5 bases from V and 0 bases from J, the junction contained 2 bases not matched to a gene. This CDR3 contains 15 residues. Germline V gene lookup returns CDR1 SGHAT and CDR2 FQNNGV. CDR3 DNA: TGTGCCAGCAGCCCACTAGCGGGGGGCTCCTACGAGCAGTACTTC. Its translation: CASSPLAGGSYEQYF.

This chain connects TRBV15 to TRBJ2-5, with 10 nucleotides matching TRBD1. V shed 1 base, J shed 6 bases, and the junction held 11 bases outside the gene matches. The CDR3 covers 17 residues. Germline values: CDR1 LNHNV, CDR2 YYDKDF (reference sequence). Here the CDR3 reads CATSRAASGQGSQTQYF. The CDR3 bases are TGTGCCACCAGCAGAGCTGCCTCGGGACAGGGGTCGCAGACCCAGTACTTC.

The CDR3 DNA sequence: TGTGCCAGTAGTATAGTGGGTAGAGGACTAGGGGGGATCAGTGAGCAGTTCTTC. Translation: CASSIVGRGLGGISEQFF. This sequence joins TRBV19 and TRBJ2-1; D might be TRBD2 (7 bases). V gave up 1 base and J gave up 9 bases, with 25 bases separating them. The CDR3 has 18 amino acids. Per the germline V gene, CDR1 is LNHDA and CDR2 is SQIVND (reference sequence).

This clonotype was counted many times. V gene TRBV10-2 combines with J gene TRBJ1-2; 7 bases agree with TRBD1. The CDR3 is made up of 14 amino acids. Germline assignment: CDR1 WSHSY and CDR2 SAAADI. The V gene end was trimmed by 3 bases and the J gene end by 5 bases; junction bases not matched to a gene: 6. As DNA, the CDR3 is TGCGCCAGCAGTGACCTGACAGGGAAGTATGGCTACACCTTC. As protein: CASSDLTGKYGYTF.

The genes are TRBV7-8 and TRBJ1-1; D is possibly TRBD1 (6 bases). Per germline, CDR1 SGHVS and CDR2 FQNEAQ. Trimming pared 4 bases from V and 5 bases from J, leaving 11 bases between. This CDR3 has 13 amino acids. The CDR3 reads CASSSTGWTEAFF. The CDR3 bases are TGTGCCAGCAGCTCTACAGGGTGGACTGAAGCTTTCTTT.

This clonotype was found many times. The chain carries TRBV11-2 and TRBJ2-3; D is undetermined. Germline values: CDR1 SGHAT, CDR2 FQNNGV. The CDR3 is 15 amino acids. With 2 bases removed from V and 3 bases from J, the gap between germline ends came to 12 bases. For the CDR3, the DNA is TGTGCCAGCAGCTTATTCGACTTGGGGACAGATACGCAGTATTTT. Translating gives CASSLFDLGTDTQYF.

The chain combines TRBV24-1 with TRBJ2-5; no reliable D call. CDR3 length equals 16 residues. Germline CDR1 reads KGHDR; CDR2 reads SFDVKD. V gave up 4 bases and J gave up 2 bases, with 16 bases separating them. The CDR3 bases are TGTGCCACCAGTGACACCCCCAGAGGAGCGCAAGAGACCCAGTACTTC. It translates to CATSDTPRGAQETQYF.

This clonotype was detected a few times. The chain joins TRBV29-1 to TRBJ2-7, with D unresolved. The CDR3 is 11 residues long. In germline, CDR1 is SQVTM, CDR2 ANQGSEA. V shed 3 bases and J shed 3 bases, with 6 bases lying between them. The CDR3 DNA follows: TGCAGCGTTGAGTTGGGCTACGAGCAGTACTTC. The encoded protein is CSVELGYEQYF.

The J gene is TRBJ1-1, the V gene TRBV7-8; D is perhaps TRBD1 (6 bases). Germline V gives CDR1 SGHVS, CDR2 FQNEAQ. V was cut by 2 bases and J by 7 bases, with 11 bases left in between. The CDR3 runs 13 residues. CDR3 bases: TGTGCCAGCAGCTTATGGGCAGGGGTTGAAGCTTTCTTT. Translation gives CASSLWAGVEAFF.

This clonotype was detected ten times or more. The CDR3 loop reads CASGFSGANEQFF. The CDR3 nucleotides are TGTGCTAGTGGTTTTTCCGGGGCTAATGAGCAGTTCTTC. The rearrangement joins TRBV12-5 to TRBJ2-1, with D perhaps given as TRBD1 or TRBD2 (5 bases each). V lost 3 bases to trimming and J lost 7 bases, with 10 bases between them. The germline V gene has CDR1 LGHNT and CDR2 FRNRAP. The CDR3 has 13 residues.

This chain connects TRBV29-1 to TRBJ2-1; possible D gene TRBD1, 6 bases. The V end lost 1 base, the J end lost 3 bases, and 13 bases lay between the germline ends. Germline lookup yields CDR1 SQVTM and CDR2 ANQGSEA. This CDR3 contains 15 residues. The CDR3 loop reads CSVEGGQGIYNEQFF. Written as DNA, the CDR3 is TGCAGCGTTGAAGGAGGGCAGGGGATCTACAATGAGCAGTTCTTC.

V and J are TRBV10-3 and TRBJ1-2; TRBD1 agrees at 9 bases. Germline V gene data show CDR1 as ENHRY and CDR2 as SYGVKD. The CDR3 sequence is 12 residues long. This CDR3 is CARNGQGYGYTF. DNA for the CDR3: TGTGCTAGAAATGGACAGGGGTATGGCTACACCTTC.